A selection of T cell receptor beta chains follows, all from one sample in a study of monozygotic twins with cystic fibrosis. Only in-frame clones appear in the TCRdb table, and some are missing; sequencing was by immunoSEQ multiplex PCR. The data contain 20,000 to 25,000 clones, 95% to 98% of them singletons. Specimen: blood. Receptors originate from a girl under 18 with cystic fibrosis. Both conserved end residues are part of each CDR3. D genes are given only for firm matches. Clone size is stated in some rows and not others, as once, few, many or a class when expanded.

clone size | J gene | D gene | V gene | CDR3 protein | CDR3 DNA
NA | TRBJ2-3 | TRBD2 | TRBV2 | CASSVTSGSSTDTQYF | TGTGCCAGCAGTGTGACTAGCGGGAGTAGCACAGATACGCAGTATTTT
once | TRBJ1-1 | NA | TRBV23-1 | CASSQQVCTEAFF | TGCGCCAGCAGTCAACAGGTTTGTACTGAAGCTTTCTTT
NA | TRBJ2-1 | TRBD2 | TRBV9 | CASSVTSGNNEQFF | TGTGCCAGCAGCGTCACTAGCGGGAACAATGAGCAGTTCTTC
NA | TRBJ2-6 | NA | TRBV5-1 | CASSLGYSGANVLTF | TGCGCCAGCAGCTTGGGTTATAGTGGGGCCAACGTCCTGACTTTC
NA | TRBJ2-1 | TRBD2 | TRBV9 | CASSVSGGRTVTYNEQFF | TGTGCCAGCAGCGTATCAGGCGGGAGGACCGTAACCTACAATGAGCAGTTCTTC
NA | TRBJ2-5 | NA | TRBV7-2 | CASSPQTRQAETQYF | TGTGCCAGCAGCCCCCAGACGAGGCAGGCGGAGACCCAGTACTTC
NA | TRBJ1-4 | NA | TRBV18 | CASSPGTAEGEKLFF | TGTGCCAGCTCACCTGGGACGGCCGAGGGTGAAAAACTGTTTTTT
NA | TRBJ1-3 | NA | TRBV27 | CASSPRTPSGNTIYF | TGTGCCAGCAGCCCAAGGACACCCTCTGGAAACACCATATATTTT
NA | TRBJ2-2 | NA | TRBV7-8 | CASSLLAWDRNTGELFF | TGTGCCAGCAGCCTACTAGCCTGGGACAGGAACACCGGGGAGCTGTTTTTT
NA | TRBJ2-3 | TRBD2 | TRBV6-4 | CASSARAGTDTQYF | TGTGCCAGCAGCGCCCGAGCGGGAACAGATACGCAGTATTTT
NA | TRBJ1-4 | NA | TRBV30 | CAWSRGGQTNEKLFF | TGTGCCTGGAGTAGGGGGGGGCAGACGAATGAAAAACTGTTTTTT
NA | TRBJ1-3 | NA | TRBV15 | CATSGERGIGNTIYF | TGTGCCACCAGTGGGGAGAGGGGCATCGGAAACACCATATATTTT
NA | TRBJ2-1 | NA | TRBV7-2 | CASSLGGGTSSNEQFF | TGTGCCAGCAGCTTAGGAGGTGGGACATCCAGCAATGAGCAGTTCTTC
NA | TRBJ2-7 | TRBD2 | TRBV27 | CASGWGGSEYF | TGTGCCAGCGGATGGGGGGGTTCGGAGTACTTC
NA | TRBJ2-2 | NA | TRBV2 | CASRSRGITGELFF | TGTGCCAGCAGATCCAGGGGTATCACCGGGGAGCTGTTTTTT
NA | TRBJ2-2 | NA | TRBV2 | CASSDGRYTGELFF | TGTGCCAGCAGTGATGGTAGATACACCGGGGAGCTGTTTTTT
NA | TRBJ2-7 | NA | TRBV7-6 | CASSLVRGGMNEQYF | TGTGCCAGCAGCTTAGTAAGGGGAGGAATGAACGAGCAGTACTTC
once | TRBJ2-3 | NA | TRBV9 | CASSVDGTDTQYF | TGTGCCAGCAGCGTAGATGGCACAGATACGCAGTATTTT
once | TRBJ2-3 | NA | TRBV27 | CASRSLSSTDTQYF | TGTGCCAGCAGATCACTTTCTAGCACAGATACGCAGTATTTT
NA | TRBJ1-2 | NA | TRBV7-2 | CASSLGPGTSGYTF | TGTGCCAGCAGCTTAGGTCCGGGTACGAGTGGCTACACCTTC
NA | TRBJ1-2 | TRBD1 | TRBV29-1 | CSVLDRSYGYTF | TGCAGCGTTTTGGACAGGTCCTATGGCTACACCTTC
NA | TRBJ2-7 | TRBD2 | TRBV4-3 | CASSQVMGLEVHEQYF | TGCGCCAGCAGCCAAGTGATGGGACTAGAGGTACACGAGCAGTACTTC
NA | TRBJ1-1 | TRBD1 | TRBV7-2 | CASSPWTGDTEAFF | TGTGCCAGCAGCCCTTGGACAGGGGACACTGAAGCTTTCTTT
NA | TRBJ2-3 | TRBD2 | TRBV15 | CATSSPSGGTDTQYF | TGTGCCACCAGCAGCCCTAGCGGTGGTACAGATACGCAGTATTTT
NA | TRBJ2-3 | TRBD2 | TRBV30 | CAWSLTSGITDTQYF | TGTGCCTGGAGTCTCACTAGCGGGATTACAGATACGCAGTATTTT
NA | TRBJ2-7 | NA | TRBV27 | CASSLYGPAYEQYF | TGTGCCAGCAGTTTATACGGGCCAGCCTACGAGCAGTACTTC
NA | TRBJ2-3 | TRBD2 | TRBV9 | CASSGLAGGPLDTQYF | TGTGCCAGCAGCGGACTAGCGGGAGGACCCTTAGATACGCAGTATTTT
NA | TRBJ2-1 | NA | TRBV29-1 | CSVIRSNEQFF | TGCAGCGTAATTAGGTCCAATGAGCAGTTCTTC
NA | TRBJ2-3 | TRBD1 | TRBV25-1 | CASSPRGQGDTQYF | TGTGCCAGCAGCCCTAGGGGGCAGGGAGATACGCAGTATTTT
NA | TRBJ2-3 | TRBD2 | TRBV7-8 | CASSLEAGGGQNTQYF | TGTGCCAGCAGCTTAGAGGCGGGAGGTGGGCAAAATACGCAGTATTTT
NA | TRBJ1-2 | NA | TRBV7-2 | CASSPRGERGYTF | TGTGCCAGCAGCCCAAGAGGAGAGAGGGGCTACACCTTC
NA | TRBJ2-7 | NA | TRBV4-1 | CASSQGDQLGHEQYF | TGCGCCAGCAGCCAAGGGGACCAACTCGGCCACGAGCAGTACTTC
NA | TRBJ2-7 | TRBD2 | TRBV6-6 | CASSYSGGNYEQYF | TGTGCCAGCAGTTACTCGGGGGGGAATTACGAGCAGTACTTC
NA | TRBJ1-2 | NA | TRBV30 | CAWGPWGTGYTF | TGTGCCTGGGGCCCCTGGGGCACTGGCTACACCTTC
NA | TRBJ2-7 | NA | TRBV7-6 | CASSQGDEQYF | TGTGCCAGCAGCCAAGGGGACGAGCAGTACTTC
NA | TRBJ2-5 | NA | TRBV7-3 | CASSLIAGETQYF | TGTGCCAGCAGCTTAATTGCAGGGGAGACCCAGTACTTC
NA | TRBJ2-7 | NA | TRBV5-1 | CASSPSTRPTSDEQYF | TGCGCCAGCAGCCCTAGCACCAGGCCAACCTCCGACGAGCAGTACTTC
few | TRBJ2-2 | NA | TRBV9 | CASMGRFPNTGELFF | TGTGCCAGCATGGGGAGGTTCCCGAACACCGGGGAGCTGTTTTTT
NA | TRBJ2-3 | TRBD2 | TRBV4-3 | CASSQSGLAGVTDTQYF | TGCGCCAGCAGCCAATCGGGACTAGCGGGAGTAACAGATACGCAGTATTTT
NA | TRBJ1-5 | TRBD1 | TRBV28 | CASSSPGGANQPQHF | TGTGCCAGCAGTTCTCCAGGGGGGGCTAATCAGCCCCAGCATTTT
NA | TRBJ2-5 | NA | TRBV5-4 | CASSLHGETQYF | TGTGCCAGCAGCTTGCACGGTGAGACCCAGTACTTC
NA | TRBJ2-3 | TRBD2 | TRBV27 | CASNLLAGGTDTQYF | TGTGCCAGCAACTTACTAGCGGGAGGGACAGATACGCAGTATTTT
NA | TRBJ2-3 | TRBD2 | TRBV25-1 | CASGQAGGDTQYF | TGTGCCAGCGGGCAAGCGGGAGGGGATACGCAGTATTTT
NA | TRBJ2-6 | TRBD1 | TRBV18 | CASSPTGQNSGANVLTF | TGTGCCAGCTCACCGACGGGACAGAATTCTGGGGCCAACGTCCTGACTTTC
NA | TRBJ1-1 | NA | TRBV28 | CASTLLPWNTEAFF | TGTGCCAGCACCCTACTCCCGTGGAACACTGAAGCTTTCTTT
NA | TRBJ2-7 | TRBD1 | TRBV11-2 | CASSLPGQGIYEQYF | TGTGCCAGCAGCTTACCGGGACAGGGCATCTACGAGCAGTACTTC
NA | TRBJ2-2 | TRBD2 | TRBV5-1 | CASSLELARNTGELFF | TGCGCCAGCAGCTTGGAACTAGCGAGAAACACCGGGGAGCTGTTTTTT
NA | TRBJ1-2 | TRBD1 | TRBV6-6 | CASSLTRGQENGYTF | TGTGCCAGCAGTCTGACTCGAGGACAGGAGAATGGCTACACCTTC
NA | TRBJ2-7 | NA | TRBV4-3 | CASSQDITGRGIREQYF | TGCGCCAGCAGCCAAGACATTACAGGGAGGGGTATTCGCGAGCAGTACTTC
NA | TRBJ1-2 | TRBD1 | TRBV4-2 | CASSQDRQGAYGYTF | TGTGCCAGCAGCCAAGATCGACAGGGCGCCTATGGCTACACCTTC
NA | TRBJ2-1 | NA | TRBV23-1 | CASSQPNRSYNEQFF | TGCGCCAGCAGTCAACCGAACCGCTCCTACAATGAGCAGTTCTTC
NA | TRBJ2-7 | NA | TRBV28 | CASTRGGAYEQYF | TGTGCCAGCACCAGGGGGGGGGCCTACGAGCAGTACTTC
NA | TRBJ1-1 | NA | TRBV5-1 | CASSNQPSTEAFF | TGCGCCAGCAGCAATCAACCGTCCACTGAAGCTTTCTTT
NA | TRBJ2-2 | TRBD2 | TRBV7-2 | CASSLAPPSGSGRELFF | TGTGCCAGCAGCTTAGCGCCGCCTAGCGGGAGCGGCCGGGAGCTGTTTTTT
NA | TRBJ2-1 | TRBD2 | TRBV4-3 | CASSLGLADGNEQFF | TGCGCCAGCAGCCTCGGACTAGCGGATGGAAATGAGCAGTTCTTC